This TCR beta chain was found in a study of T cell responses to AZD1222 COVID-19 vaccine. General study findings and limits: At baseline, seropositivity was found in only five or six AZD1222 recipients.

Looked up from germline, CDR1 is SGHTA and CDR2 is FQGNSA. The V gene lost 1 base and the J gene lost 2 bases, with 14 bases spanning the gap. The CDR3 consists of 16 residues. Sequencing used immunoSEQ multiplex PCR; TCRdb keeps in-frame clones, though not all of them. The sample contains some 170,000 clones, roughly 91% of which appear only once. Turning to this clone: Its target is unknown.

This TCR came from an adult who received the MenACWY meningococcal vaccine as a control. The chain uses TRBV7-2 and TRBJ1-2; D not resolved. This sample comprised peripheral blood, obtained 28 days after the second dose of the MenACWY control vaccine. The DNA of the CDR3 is TGTGCCAGCAGCTTAGACGGCAGCCCCGCAAACTATGGCTACACCTTC. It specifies CASSLDGSPANYGYTF.